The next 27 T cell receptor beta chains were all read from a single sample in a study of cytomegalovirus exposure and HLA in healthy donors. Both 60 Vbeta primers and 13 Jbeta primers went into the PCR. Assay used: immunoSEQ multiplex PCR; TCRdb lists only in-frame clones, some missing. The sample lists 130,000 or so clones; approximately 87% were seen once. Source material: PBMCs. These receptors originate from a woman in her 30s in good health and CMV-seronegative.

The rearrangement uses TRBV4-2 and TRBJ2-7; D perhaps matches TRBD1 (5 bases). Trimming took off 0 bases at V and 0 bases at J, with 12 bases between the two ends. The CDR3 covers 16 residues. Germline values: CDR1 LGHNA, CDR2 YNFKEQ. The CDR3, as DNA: TGTGCCAGCAGCCAAGATGCAGGGCCCAGCTCCTACGAGCAGTACTTC. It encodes CASSQDAGPSSYEQYF.

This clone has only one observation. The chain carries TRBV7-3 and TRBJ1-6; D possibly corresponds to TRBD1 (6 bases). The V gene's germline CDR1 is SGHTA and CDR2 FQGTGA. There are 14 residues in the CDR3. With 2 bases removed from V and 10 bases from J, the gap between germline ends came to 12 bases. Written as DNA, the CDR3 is TGTGCCAGCAGCTTAGGATTCAGGGGATCACCCCTCCACTTT. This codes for CASSLGFRGSPLHF.

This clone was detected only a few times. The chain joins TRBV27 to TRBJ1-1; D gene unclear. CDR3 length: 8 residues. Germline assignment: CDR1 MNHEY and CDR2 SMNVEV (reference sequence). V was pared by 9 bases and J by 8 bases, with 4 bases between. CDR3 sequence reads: CASPEAFF. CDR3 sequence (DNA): TGTGCCAGTCCGGAAGCTTTCTTT.

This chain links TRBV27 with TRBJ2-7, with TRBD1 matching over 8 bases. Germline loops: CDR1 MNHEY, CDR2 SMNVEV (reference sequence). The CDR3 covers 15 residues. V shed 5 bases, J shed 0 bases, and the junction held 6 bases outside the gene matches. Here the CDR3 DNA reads TGTGCCAGCAGTCAGAGGACAGGGAGCTCCTACGAGCAGTACTTC. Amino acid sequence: CASSQRTGSSYEQYF.

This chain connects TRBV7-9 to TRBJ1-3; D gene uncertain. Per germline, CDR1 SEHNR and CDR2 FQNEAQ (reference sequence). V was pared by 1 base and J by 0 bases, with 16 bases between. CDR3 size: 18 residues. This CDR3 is CASSLVARGTSSGNTIYF. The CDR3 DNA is TGTGCCAGCAGCTTAGTGGCCCGGGGAACCAGCTCTGGAAACACCATATATTTT.

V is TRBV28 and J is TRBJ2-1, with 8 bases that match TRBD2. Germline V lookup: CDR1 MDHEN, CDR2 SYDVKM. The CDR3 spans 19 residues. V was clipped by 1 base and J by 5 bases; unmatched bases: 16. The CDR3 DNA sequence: TGTGCCAGCAGTTTATCCGCATCGAGTTGGCTAGCGGGCGACAATGAGCAGTTCTTC. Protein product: CASSLSASSWLAGDNEQFF.

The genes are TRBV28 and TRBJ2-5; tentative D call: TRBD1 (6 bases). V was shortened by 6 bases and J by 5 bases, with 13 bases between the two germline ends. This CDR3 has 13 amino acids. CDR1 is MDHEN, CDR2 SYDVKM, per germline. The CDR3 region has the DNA TGTGCCAGCAGGGCCAGGGGTCGTGAGACCCAGTACTTC. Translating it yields CASRARGRETQYF. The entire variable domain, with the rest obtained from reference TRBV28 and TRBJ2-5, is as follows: DVKVTQSSRYLVKRTGEKVFLECVQDMDHENMFWYRQDPGLGLRLIYFSYDVKMKEKGDIPEGYSVSREKKERFSLILESASTNQTSMYLCASRARGRETQYFGPGTRLLVL.

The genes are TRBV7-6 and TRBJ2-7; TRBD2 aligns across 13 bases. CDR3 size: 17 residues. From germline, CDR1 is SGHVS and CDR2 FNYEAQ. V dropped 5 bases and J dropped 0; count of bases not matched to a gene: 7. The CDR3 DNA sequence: TGTGCCAGCAGCGGCGGACTAGCGGGAGCCAACTCCTACGAGCAGTACTTC. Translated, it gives CASSGGLAGANSYEQYF.

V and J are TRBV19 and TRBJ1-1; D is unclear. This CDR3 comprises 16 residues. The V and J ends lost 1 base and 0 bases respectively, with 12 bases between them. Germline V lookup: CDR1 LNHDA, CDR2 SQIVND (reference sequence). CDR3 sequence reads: CASSIGYGSLNTEAFF. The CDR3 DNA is TGTGCCAGTAGTATAGGCTACGGGAGCCTGAACACTGAAGCTTTCTTT.

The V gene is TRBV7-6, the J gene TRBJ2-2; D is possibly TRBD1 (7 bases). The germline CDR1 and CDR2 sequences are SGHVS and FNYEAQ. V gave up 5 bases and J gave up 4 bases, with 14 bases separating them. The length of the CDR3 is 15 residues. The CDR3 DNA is TGTGCCAGCAGCACCCGACAGGGAGGCACCGGGGAGCTGTTTTTT. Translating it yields CASSTRQGGTGELFF.

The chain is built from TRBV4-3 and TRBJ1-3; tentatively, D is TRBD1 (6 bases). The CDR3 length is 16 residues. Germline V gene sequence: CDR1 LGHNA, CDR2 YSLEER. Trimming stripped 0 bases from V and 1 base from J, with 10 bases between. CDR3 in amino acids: CASSQDRGQSGNTIYF. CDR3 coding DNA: TGCGCCAGCAGCCAAGACCGTGGACAGTCTGGAAACACCATATATTTT.

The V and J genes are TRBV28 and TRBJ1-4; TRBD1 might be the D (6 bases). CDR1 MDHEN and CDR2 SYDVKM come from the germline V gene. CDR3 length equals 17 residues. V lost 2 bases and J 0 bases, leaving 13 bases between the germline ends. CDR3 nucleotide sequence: TGTGCCAGCAGTTTAAGGTATTGGACAGCAACTAATGAAAAACTGTTTTTT. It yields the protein CASSLRYWTATNEKLFF.

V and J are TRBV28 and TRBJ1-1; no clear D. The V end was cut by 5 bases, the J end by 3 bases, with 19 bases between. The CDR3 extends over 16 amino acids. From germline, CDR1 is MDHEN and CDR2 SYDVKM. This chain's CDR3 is CASSPSGGRIYTEAFF. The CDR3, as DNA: TGTGCCAGCAGTCCTAGTGGAGGGAGGATCTACACTGAAGCTTTCTTT. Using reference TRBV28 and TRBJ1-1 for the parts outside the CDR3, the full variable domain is DVKVTQSSRYLVKRTGEKVFLECVQDMDHENMFWYRQDPGLGLRLIYFSYDVKMKEKGDIPEGYSVSREKKERFSLILESASTNQTSMYLCASSPSGGRIYTEAFFGQGTRLTVV.

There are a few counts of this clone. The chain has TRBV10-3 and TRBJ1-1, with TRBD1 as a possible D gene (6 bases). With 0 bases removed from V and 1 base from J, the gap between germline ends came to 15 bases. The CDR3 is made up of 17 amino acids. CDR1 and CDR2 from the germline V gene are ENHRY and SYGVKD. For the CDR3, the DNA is TGTGCCATCAGTGAGTCTATTGGACAGCCAACGAACACTGAAGCTTTCTTT. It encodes CAISESIGQPTNTEAFF.

This CDR3 is CASSQELPGAATTDTQYF. In nucleotides, the CDR3 is TGCGCCAGCAGCCAAGAGCTCCCCGGCGCGGCAACCACAGATACGCAGTATTTT. The chain is built from TRBV4-3 and TRBJ2-3, with D unresolved. V dropped 0 bases and J dropped 2 bases, with 18 bases sitting between them. The V gene's germline CDR1 is LGHNA and CDR2 YSLEER. The CDR3 runs 18 residues.

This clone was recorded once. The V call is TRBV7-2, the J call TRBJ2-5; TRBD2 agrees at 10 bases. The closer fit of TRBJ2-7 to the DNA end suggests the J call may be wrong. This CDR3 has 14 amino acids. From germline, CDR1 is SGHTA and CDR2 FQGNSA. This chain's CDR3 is CASSVSGGGYEQYF. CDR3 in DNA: TGTGCCAGCAGCGTGAGCGGGGGGGGATACGAGCAGTACTTC.

The CDR3 protein is CASSEAISGSYEQYF. Here the CDR3 DNA reads TGTGCCAGCAGTGAAGCGATAAGCGGCTCCTACGAGCAGTACTTC. The chain uses TRBV6-1 and TRBJ2-7; maybe TRBD2 (5 bases). V was cut by 0 bases and J by 0 bases, with 9 bases left in between. Germline CDR1 MNHNS, CDR2 SASEGT. The CDR3 totals 15 residues.

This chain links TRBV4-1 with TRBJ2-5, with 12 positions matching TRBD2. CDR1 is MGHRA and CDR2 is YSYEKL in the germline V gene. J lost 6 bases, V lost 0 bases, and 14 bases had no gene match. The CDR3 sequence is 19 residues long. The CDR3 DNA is TGCGCCAGCAGCCAAGACCCCCGACTAGCGGGGGCACCCCCCCAGACCCAGTACTTC. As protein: CASSQDPRLAGAPPQTQYF.

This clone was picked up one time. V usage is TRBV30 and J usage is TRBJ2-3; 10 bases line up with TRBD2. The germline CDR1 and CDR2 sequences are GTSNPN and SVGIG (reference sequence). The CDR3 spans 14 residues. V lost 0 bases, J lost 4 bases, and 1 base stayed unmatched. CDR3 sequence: CAWSVAGGPDTQYF. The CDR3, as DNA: TGTGCCTGGAGTGTAGCGGGGGGGCCAGATACGCAGTATTTT.

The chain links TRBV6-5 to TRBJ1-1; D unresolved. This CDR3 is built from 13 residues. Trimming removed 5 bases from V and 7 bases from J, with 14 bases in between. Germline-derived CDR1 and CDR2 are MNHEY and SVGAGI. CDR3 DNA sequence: TGTGCCAGCAGTGAATTTTCCTGGCTTGAAGCTTTCTTT. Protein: CASSEFSWLEAFF.

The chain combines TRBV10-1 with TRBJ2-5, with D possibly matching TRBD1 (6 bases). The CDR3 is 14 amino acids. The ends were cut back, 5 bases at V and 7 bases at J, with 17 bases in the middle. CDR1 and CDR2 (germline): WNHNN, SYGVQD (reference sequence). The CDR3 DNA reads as TGCGCCAGCAGTACACAGGGTCTCAGGGGGACCCAGTACTTC. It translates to CASSTQGLRGTQYF.

The CDR3 spells CASSLGTTSTDTQYF. The CDR3 DNA follows: TGTGCCAGCAGTTTAGGGACTACTAGCACAGATACGCAGTATTTT. The V gene is TRBV27, the J gene TRBJ2-3, with TRBD2 matching 7 bases. Germline V gene lookup returns CDR1 MNHEY and CDR2 SMNVEV (reference sequence). J gave up 0 bases and V 2 bases, and 2 bases lay outside the gene matches. The CDR3 is made up of 15 amino acids.

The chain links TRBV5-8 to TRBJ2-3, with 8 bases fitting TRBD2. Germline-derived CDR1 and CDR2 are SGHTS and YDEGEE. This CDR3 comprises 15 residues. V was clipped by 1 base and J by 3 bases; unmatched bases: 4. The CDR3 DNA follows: TGTGCCAGCAGCTTGAGGCTAGCGGGTACAGATACGCAGTATTTT. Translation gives CASSLRLAGTDTQYF.

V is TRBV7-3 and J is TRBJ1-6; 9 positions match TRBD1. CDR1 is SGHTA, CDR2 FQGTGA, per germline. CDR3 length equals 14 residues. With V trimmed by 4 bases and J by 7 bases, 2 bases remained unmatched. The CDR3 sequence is CASSWGTGNSPLHF. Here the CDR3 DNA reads TGTGCCAGCAGCTGGGGGACAGGGAATTCACCCCTCCACTTT.

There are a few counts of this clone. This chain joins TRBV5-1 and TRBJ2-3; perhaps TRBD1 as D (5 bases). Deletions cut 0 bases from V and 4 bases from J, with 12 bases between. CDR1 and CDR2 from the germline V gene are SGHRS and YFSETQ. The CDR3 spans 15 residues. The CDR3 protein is CASSLVGQAPDTQYF. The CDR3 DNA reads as TGCGCCAGCAGCTTGGTGGGGCAGGCCCCAGATACGCAGTATTTT.

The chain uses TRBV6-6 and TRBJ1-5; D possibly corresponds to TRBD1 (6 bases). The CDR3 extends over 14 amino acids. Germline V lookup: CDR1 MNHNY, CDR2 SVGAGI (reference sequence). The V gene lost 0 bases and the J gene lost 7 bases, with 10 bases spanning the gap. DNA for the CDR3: TGTGCCAGCAGTTACTCATCAGGGGAACAGCCCCAGCATTTT. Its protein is CASSYSSGEQPQHF.

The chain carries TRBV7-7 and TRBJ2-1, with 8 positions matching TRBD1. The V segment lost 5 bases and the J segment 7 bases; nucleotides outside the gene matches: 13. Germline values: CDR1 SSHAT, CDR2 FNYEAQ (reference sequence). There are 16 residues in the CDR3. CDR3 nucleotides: TGTGCCAGCAGCCCCCTCGGGGCAGGGGGCGTGAATGAGCAGTTCTTC. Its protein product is CASSPLGAGGVNEQFF.